The present T cell receptor beta chain was sequenced within a study of beta chain features in type 1 diabetes. Expressed TCRB transcripts were sequenced because the entire RNA isolate underwent reverse transcription. TCRdb's copy holds only in-frame clones and misses some; the assay was immunoSEQ multiplex PCR. The table shows hundreds of thousands of clones, with roughly 16% occurring only once. In its sample, this clone was seen a few times. V was shortened by 5 bases and J by 1 base, with 2 bases between the two germline ends. CDR1 and CDR2 from the germline V gene are SGHTA and FQGNSA. This CDR3 region has 12 residues.

Sequenced material: naive CD4+ T cells from blood. The chain uses TRBV7-2 and TRBJ2-2; D gene uncertain. This clonotype was sampled from a man younger than 35 in good health. The CDR3 DNA follows: TGTGCCAGCAGCATGAACACCGGGGAGCTGTTTTTT. Translated: CASSMNTGELFF. The full variable domain, completed using reference TRBV7-2 and TRBJ2-2, is GAGVSQSPSNKVTEKGKDVELRCDPISGHTALYWYRQSLGQGLEFLIYFQGNSAPDKSGLPSDRFSAERTGGSVSTLTIQRTQQEDSAVYLCASSMNTGELFFGEGSRLTVL.